A single sample is the source of the 11 T cell receptor beta chains below, sequenced in a study of early T cells in non-severe SARS-CoV-2 infection. TCRdb recomputed calls from the 5' RACE reads with MiXCR, one row per CDR3 protein. The data contain some 66,000 distinct CDR3 sequences, about 12% of them seen just once; the ten biggest clones take up 4.5% to 5.5%. The specimen was whole blood. These receptors originate from an adult who was a healthcare worker with PCR-confirmed SARS-CoV-2 infection or an uninfected control (not recorded which).

This clonotype came up many times. J is TRBJ1-4 and V is TRBV7-9, with TRBD1 matching over 7 bases. The CDR3 sequence is 14 residues long. The trim removed 0 bases at V and 7 bases at J, leaving 2 bases unmatched. CDR1 SEHNR and CDR2 FQNEAQ come from the germline V gene (reference sequence). CDR3 amino acids: CASSLADRAEKLFF. The CDR3 nucleotides read TGTGCCAGCAGCTTAGCCGACAGGGCTGAAAAACTGTTTTTT.

This clonotype has a count of ten or more. This chain joins TRBV18 and TRBJ1-2; 9 bases map to TRBD1. The trim removed 2 bases at V and 2 bases at J, leaving 6 bases unmatched. There are 16 residues in the CDR3. Germline V gene data show CDR1 as KGHSH and CDR2 as LQKENI. This CDR3 is CASSPKGQGINYGYTF. CDR3 sequence (DNA): TGTGCCAGCTCACCAAAGGGACAGGGAATAAACTATGGCTACACCTTC.

This clonotype was picked up a small number of times. This chain joins TRBV18 and TRBJ1-4; D gene unclear. CDR1 and CDR2 from the germline V gene are KGHSH and LQKENI. The CDR3 has 13 residues. The V end lost 8 bases, the J end lost 1 base, and 8 bases lay between the germline ends. The CDR3 is CASRRKTNEKLFF. The DNA for the CDR3 is TGTGCCAGCCGGCGGAAAACTAATGAAAAACTGTTTTTT.

This chain joins TRBV9 and TRBJ2-3, with no clear D. The CDR3 is 16 amino acids. Germline V gives CDR1 SGDLS, CDR2 YYNGEE. The germline V and J ends were trimmed by 0 bases and 0 bases, with 11 bases remaining between them. The CDR3 coding sequence is TGTGCCAGCAGCGTAGATGGACGGCTAAGCACAGATACGCAGTATTTT. It specifies CASSVDGRLSTDTQYF. Filled out from reference TRBV9 and TRBJ2-3, the complete variable domain reads DSGVTQTPKHLITATGQRVTLRCSPRSGDLSVYWYQQSLDQGLQFLIQYYNGEERAKGNILERFSAQQFPDLHSELNLSSLELGDSALYFCASSVDGRLSTDTQYFGPGTRLTVL.

This clonotype was observed a handful of times. This chain links TRBV12-3 or TRBV12-4 with TRBJ2-1; a possible D gene is TRBD2 (6 bases). Trimming shortened V by 3 bases and J by 1 base, and 13 bases separated the two germline ends. The CDR3 is made up of 16 amino acids. The CDR3 sequence is CASSFETRYSYNEQFF. The CDR3 DNA reads as TGTGCCAGCAGTTTTGAGACTAGATATTCCTACAATGAGCAGTTCTTC.

In its sample, this clonotype was seen many times. In DNA, the CDR3 is TGTGCCAGCAGTTTAACCTACGAGCAGTACTTC. Translated: CASSLTYEQYF. The rearrangement uses TRBV12-3 or TRBV12-4 and TRBJ2-7; D unresolved. The germline V and J ends were trimmed by 2 bases and 2 bases, with 1 base remaining between them. The CDR3 loop spans 11 amino acids.

The table lists this clonotype with a few counts. The rearrangement uses TRBV20-1 and TRBJ2-7; D perhaps matches TRBD2 (5 bases). The CDR3 runs 13 residues. Trimming stripped 4 bases from V and 3 bases from J, with 13 bases between. Germline-derived CDR1 and CDR2 are DFQATT and SNEGSKA (reference sequence). The DNA of the CDR3 is TGCAGTGCTAAGTATATGGACTTCTACGAGCAGTACTTC. Amino acids: CSAKYMDFYEQYF.

The genes are TRBV2 and TRBJ1-2; no definite D call. Germline V gene data show CDR1 as SNHLY and CDR2 as FYNNEI. The CDR3 extends over 12 amino acids. Trimming removed 2 bases from V and 5 bases from J, with 6 bases in between. The CDR3 sequence: CASSERDYGYTF. The CDR3 DNA follows: TGTGCCAGCAGTGAACGGGATTATGGCTACACCTTC. Full variable domain (remainder filled in from reference TRBV2 and TRBJ1-2): EPEVTQTPSHQVTQMGQEVILRCVPISNHLYFYWYRQILGQKVEFLVSFYNNEISEKSEIFDDQFSVERPDGSNFTLKIRSTKLEDSAMYFCASSERDYGYTFGSGTRLTVV.

This clonotype came up many times. The rearrangement joins TRBV4-2 to TRBJ2-7; D call uncertain. The V end lost 0 bases, the J end lost 0 bases, and 9 bases lay between the germline ends. This CDR3 comprises 15 residues. Germline CDR1 reads LGHNA; CDR2 reads YNFKEQ. As DNA, the CDR3 is TGTGCCAGCAGCCAAGAATGGGCTTCCTCCTACGAGCAGTACTTC. Its translation is CASSQEWASSYEQYF.

The V call is TRBV6-5, the J call TRBJ2-7; TRBD1 matches 10 bases. The CDR3 is made up of 15 amino acids. The V and J ends lost 2 bases and 3 bases, in that order; junction bases with no gene match: 4. Per the germline V gene, CDR1 is MNHEY and CDR2 is SVGAGI. This CDR3 reads CASSYAGTGVYEQYF. CDR3 bases: TGTGCCAGCAGTTACGCCGGGACAGGGGTCTACGAGCAGTACTTC.

In this sample, this clonotype turned up many times. CDR3 in amino acids: CASSRHTSGQETQYF. The CDR3 DNA reads as TGTGCCAGCAGCCGCCACACTAGCGGGCAAGAGACCCAGTACTTC. The rearrangement uses TRBV3-1 and TRBJ2-5; 9 nucleotides agree with TRBD2. This CDR3 is 15 amino acids long. The junction had 5 bases not matched to a gene; V was cut back by 4 bases and J by 2 bases. CDR1 LGHDT and CDR2 YNNKEL come from the germline V gene (reference sequence).